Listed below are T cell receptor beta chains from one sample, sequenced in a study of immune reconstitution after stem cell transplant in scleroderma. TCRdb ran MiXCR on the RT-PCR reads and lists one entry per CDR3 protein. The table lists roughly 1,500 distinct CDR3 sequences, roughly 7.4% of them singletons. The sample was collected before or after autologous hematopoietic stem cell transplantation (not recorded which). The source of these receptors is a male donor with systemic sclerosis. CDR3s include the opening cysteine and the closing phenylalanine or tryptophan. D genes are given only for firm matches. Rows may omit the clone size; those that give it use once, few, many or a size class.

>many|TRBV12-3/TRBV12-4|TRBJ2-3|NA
TGTGCCAGCAGTTTGGGGGATACGCAGTATTTT
CASSLGDTQYF
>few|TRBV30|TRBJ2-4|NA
TGTGCCTGGAGTGTACGCGAAGGGGTGGCCAAAAACATTCAGTACTTC
CAWSVREGVAKNIQYF
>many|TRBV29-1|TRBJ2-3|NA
TGCAGCGTTGCCCTCTCCGATACGCAGTATTTT
CSVALSDTQYF
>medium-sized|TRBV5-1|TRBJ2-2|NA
TGCGCCAGCAGCTTGTTTTTCCGGGACCCCGGCACCGGGGAGCTGTTTTTT
CASSLFFRDPGTGELFF
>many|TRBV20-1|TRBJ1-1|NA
TGCAGTGCTAGCCGGTCCACTGAAGCTTTCTTT
CSASRSTEAFF
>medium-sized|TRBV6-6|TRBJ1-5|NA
TGTGCCAGCAGTTCCACATGGACCGTGGCAGGACAGCCCCAGCATTTT
CASSSTWTVAGQPQHF
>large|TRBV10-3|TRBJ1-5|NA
TGTGCCATCAAAGGGTGGAAGCCCCAGCATTTT
CAIKGWKPQHF
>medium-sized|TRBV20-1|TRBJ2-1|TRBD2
TGCGTTACCGGGGGAGGGGACTACAATGAGCAGTTCTTC
CVTGGGDYNEQFF
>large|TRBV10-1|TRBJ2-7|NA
TGCGCCACTCCACCCCCCAGGAGCCACGAGCAGTACTTC
CATPPPRSHEQYF
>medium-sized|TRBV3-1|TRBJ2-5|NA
TGTGCCAGCAGCCAAGATCGTCAGCAAGAGACCCAGTACTTC
CASSQDRQQETQYF
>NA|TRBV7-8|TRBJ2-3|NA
TGTGCCAGCAGCTTAGGGGGCGGAATAACTAGCACAGATACGCAGTATTTT
CASSLGGGITSTDTQYF
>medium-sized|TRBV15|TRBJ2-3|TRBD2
TGTGCCACCGGGGCGGGGGGGCGTCTCATCGATACGCAGTATTTT
CATGAGGRLIDTQYF
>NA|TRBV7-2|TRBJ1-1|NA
TGTGCCAGCAGTCTACAGATGAACACTGAAGCTTTCTTT
CASSLQMNTEAFF
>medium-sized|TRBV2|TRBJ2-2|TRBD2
TGTGCCAGCAGTGACGGGGGAACTAGCGGGACAGCGAACACCGGGGAGCTGTTTTTT
CASSDGGTSGTANTGELFF
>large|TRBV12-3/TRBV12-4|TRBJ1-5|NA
TGTGCCAGCAGAAGTGACGGTCAGCCCCAGCATTTT
CASRSDGQPQHF
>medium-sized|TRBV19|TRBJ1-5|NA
TGTGCCAGTGACAGGATTAACAATCAGCCCCAGCATTTT
CASDRINNQPQHF